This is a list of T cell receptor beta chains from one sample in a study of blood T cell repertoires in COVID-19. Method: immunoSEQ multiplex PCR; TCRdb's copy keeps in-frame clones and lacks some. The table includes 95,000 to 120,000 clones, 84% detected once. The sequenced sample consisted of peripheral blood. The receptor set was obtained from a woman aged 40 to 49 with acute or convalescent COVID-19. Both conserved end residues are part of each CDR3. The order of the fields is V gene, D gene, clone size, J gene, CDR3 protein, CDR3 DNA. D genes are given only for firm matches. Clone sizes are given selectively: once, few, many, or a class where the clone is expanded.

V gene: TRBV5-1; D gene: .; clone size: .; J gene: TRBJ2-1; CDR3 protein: CASSLDINNEQFF; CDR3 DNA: TGCGCCAGCAGCCTGGACATTAACAATGAGCAGTTCTTC
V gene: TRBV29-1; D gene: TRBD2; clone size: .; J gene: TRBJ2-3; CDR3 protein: CSVEGTSGATDTQYF; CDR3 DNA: TGCAGCGTTGAAGGGACTAGCGGGGCCACAGATACGCAGTATTTT
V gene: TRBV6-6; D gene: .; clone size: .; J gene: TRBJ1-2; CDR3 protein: CASSAPTDHNYGYTF; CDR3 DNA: TGTGCCAGCAGTGCGCCGACAGACCATAACTATGGCTACACCTTC
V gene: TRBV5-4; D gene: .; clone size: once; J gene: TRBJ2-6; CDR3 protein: CASGAVFSAGPGANVLTF; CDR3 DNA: TGTGCCAGCGGTGCAGTTTTCTCAGCAGGCCCTGGGGCCAACGTCCTGACTTTC
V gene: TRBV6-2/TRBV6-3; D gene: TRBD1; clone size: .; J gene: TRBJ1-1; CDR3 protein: CASSSHPGQGSTEAFF; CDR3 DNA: TGTGCCAGCAGTTCTCACCCCGGACAGGGGAGCACTGAAGCTTTCTTT
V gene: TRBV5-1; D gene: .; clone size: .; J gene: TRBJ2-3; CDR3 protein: CASRPVAGTDTQYF; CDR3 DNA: TGCGCCAGCAGGCCCGTCGCGGGGACAGATACGCAGTATTTT
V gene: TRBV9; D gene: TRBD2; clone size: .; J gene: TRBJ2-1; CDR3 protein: CASSVGQRGGEEQFF; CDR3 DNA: TGTGCCAGCAGCGTAGGGCAGCGGGGGGGCGAAGAGCAGTTCTTC
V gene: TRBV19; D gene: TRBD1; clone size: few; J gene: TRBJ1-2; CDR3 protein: CASSIQGANYGYTF; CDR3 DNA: TGTGCCAGTAGTATTCAGGGGGCTAACTATGGCTACACCTTC
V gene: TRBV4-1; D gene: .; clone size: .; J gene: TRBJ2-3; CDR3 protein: CASSQEGARTDTQYF; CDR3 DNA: TGCGCCAGCAGCCAAGAAGGGGCCCGCACAGATACGCAGTATTTT
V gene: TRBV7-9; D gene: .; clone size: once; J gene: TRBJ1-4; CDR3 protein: CASTPDGGTNEKLFF; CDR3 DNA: TGTGCCAGCACCCCTGATGGAGGGACTAATGAAAAACTGTTTTTT
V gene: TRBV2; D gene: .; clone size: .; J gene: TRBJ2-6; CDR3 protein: CASKASGSGANVLTF; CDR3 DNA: TGTGCCAGCAAGGCCTCGGGCTCTGGGGCCAACGTCCTGACTTTC
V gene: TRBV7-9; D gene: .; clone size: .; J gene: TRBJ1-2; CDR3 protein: CASSLGGGLNGYTF; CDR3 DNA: TGTGCCAGCAGCTTAGGCGGGGGGCTGAACGGCTACACCTTC
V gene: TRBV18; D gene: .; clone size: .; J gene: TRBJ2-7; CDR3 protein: CASSPGHLGSYEQYF; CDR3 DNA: TGTGCCAGCTCACCAGGGCATCTGGGCTCCTACGAGCAGTACTTC
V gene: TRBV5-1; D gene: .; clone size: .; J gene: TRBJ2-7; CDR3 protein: CASSRGWQGRSYEQYF; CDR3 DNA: TGCGCCAGCAGTCGGGGTTGGCAGGGGAGATCCTACGAGCAGTACTTC
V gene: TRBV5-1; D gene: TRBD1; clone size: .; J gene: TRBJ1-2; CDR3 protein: CASSLGQGIHPYTF; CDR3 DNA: TGCGCCAGCAGCTTAGGACAGGGCATCCACCCCTACACCTTC
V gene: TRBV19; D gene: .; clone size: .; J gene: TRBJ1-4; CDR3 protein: CASRTMRGRGKLFF; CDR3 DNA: TGTGCCAGTAGAACTATGCGAGGCCGCGGAAAACTGTTTTTT
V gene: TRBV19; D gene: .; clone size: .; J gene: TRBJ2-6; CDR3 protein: CASSIFGSSGANVLTF; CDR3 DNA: TGTGCCAGTAGTATTTTTGGGAGCTCTGGGGCCAACGTCCTGACTTTC
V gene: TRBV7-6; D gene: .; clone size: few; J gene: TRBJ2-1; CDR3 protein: CASSLGATTTYNEQFF; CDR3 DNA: TGTGCCAGCAGCTTAGGGGCTACCACAACATACAATGAGCAGTTCTTC
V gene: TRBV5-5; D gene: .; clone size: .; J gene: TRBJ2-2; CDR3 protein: CASSLRQGNTGELFF; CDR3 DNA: TGTGCCAGCAGCTTGCGGCAGGGGAACACCGGGGAGCTGTTTTTT
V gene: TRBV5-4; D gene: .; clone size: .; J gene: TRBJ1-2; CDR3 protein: CASSLGQNYGYTF; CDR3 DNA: TGTGCCAGCAGCTTGGGTCAGAACTATGGCTACACCTTC
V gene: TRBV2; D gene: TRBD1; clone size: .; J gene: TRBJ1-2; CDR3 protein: CASRRTGESSYGYTF; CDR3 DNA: TGTGCCAGCAGACGGACAGGGGAATCATCGTATGGCTACACCTTC
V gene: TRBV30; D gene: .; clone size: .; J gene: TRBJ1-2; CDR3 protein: CAWSVSGLSPHYGYTF; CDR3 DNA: TGTGCCTGGAGTGTATCGGGACTATCCCCGCACTATGGCTACACCTTC
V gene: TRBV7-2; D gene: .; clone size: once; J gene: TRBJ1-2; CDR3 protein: CASSLRGNYGYTF; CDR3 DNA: TGTGCCAGCAGCTTAAGGGGGAACTATGGCTACACCTTC
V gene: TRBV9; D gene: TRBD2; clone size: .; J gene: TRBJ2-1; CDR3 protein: CASSGGLAGWGNEQFF; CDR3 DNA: TGTGCCAGCAGCGGAGGACTAGCGGGGTGGGGTAATGAGCAGTTCTTC
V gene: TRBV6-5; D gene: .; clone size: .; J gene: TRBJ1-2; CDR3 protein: CASSTSTGRGGYTF; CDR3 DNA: TGTGCCAGCAGCACAAGTACAGGGAGGGGTGGCTACACCTTC
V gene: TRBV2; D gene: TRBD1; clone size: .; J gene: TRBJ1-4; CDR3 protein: CASSETGTNEKLFF; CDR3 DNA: TGTGCCAGCAGTGAGACAGGGACTAATGAAAAACTGTTTTTT
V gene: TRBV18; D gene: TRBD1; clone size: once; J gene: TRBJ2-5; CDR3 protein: CASSSATGGRETQYF; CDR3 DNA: TGTGCCAGCTCATCGGCGACAGGGGGCCGAGAGACCCAGTACTTC
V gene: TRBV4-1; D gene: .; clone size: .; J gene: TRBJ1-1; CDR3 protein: CASSPPGGNTEAFF; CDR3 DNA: TGCGCCAGCAGCCCCCCCGGCGGGAACACTGAAGCTTTCTTT
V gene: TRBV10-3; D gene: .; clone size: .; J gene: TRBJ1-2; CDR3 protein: CAISFREDYGYTF; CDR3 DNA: TGTGCCATCAGTTTCCGGGAGGACTATGGCTACACCTTC
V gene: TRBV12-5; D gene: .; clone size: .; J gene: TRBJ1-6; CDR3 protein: CASGSTVGNSPLHF; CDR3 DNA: TGTGCTAGTGGTTCGACAGTTGGGAATTCACCCCTCCACTTT
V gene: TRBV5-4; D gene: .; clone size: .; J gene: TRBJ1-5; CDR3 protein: CASSLWGLNQPQHF; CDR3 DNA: TGTGCCAGCAGCTTGTGGGGGCTTAATCAGCCCCAGCATTTT
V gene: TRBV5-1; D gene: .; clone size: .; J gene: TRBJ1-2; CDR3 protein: CASSLDREGYTF; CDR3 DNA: TGCGCCAGCAGCTTGGACAGGGAGGGCTACACCTTC
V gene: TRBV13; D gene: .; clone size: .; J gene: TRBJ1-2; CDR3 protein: CASQGGNNYGYTF; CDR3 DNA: TGTGCCAGCCAAGGGGGAAATAACTATGGCTACACCTTC
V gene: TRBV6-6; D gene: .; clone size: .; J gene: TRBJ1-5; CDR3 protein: CASSYTGGTQPQHF; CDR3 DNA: TGTGCCAGCAGTTACACGGGGGGCACTCAGCCCCAGCATTTT
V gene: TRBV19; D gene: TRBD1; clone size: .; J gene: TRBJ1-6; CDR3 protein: CASSIETGSGVNSPLHF; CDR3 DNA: TGTGCCAGTAGTATAGAGACAGGGAGCGGAGTAAATTCACCCCTCCACTTT
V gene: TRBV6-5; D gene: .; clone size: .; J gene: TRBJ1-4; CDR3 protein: CASRMDSSSEKLFF; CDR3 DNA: TGTGCCAGCAGGATGGACAGTAGTAGCGAAAAACTGTTTTTT
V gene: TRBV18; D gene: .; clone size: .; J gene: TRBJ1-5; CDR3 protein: CASSPGGSPQPQHF; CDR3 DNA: TGTGCCAGCTCACCCGGGGGATCCCCGCAGCCCCAGCATTTT
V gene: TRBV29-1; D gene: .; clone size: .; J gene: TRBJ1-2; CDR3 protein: CSVEEGGGGYTF; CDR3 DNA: TGCAGCGTTGAGGAGGGTGGGGGTGGCTACACCTTC